This note documents a single T cell receptor beta chain sequence. What it binds is not known. The data are from a study of graft-versus-host responses after intestinal transplantation. Study in general: For about three years after anti-thymocyte globulin induction, all recipients took tacrolimus and steroids. Whole-study findings and limits: Early declines in HvG clones that occurred post-transplant were associated with peak circulating GvH clone levels. In patients with graft-donor T cell macrochimerism, allograft graft-versus-host to host-versus-graft clonal ratios were high.

The graft tissue was processed, and this released both intraepithelial and lamina propria lymphocytes. Here immunoSEQ multiplex PCR was the method, and the copy in TCRdb shows in-frame clones only, minus some. The sample has approximately 3,500 clones, roughly 80% seen once. The length of the CDR3 is 16 residues. V was cut by 3 bases and J by 3 bases, with 17 bases left in between. Germline V gene data show CDR1 as SNHLY and CDR2 as FYNNEI. This TCR derives from a human patient who received an intestinal transplant, so some T cells may come from the graft donor. The sequencing used ileum tissue, collected roughly 5 and 7 days after intestinal transplantation. This rearrangement joins TRBV2 to TRBJ1-1, with D tentatively TRBD1 (6 bases). This chain's CDR3 is CASSDPAVKGDTEAFF. The CDR3 nucleotides are TGTGCCAGCAGTGACCCGGCGGTTAAGGGGGACACTGAAGCTTTCTTT.